This T cell receptor beta chain was documented in a study of blood T cell repertoires in COVID-19 (dated by TCRdb to about 2020). As for the study more broadly: Samples covering the acute and convalescent phases of COVID-19 were provided by collaborators in the United States, Italy and Spain. The prospective study material was composed of cDNA or gDNA derived from T cells, B-cell-depleted T cells, or PBMCs. The dataset comprised deeply sampled blood TCRbeta repertoires from subjects exposed to, actively infected with, or recovered from COVID-19. The repertoires were made available in a free public database intended to serve as a resource for research on the immune response to SARS-CoV-2. Samples were obtained from the ongoing ImmuneRACE study (first 160 participants) and from 1,254 subjects provided by 6 global collaborators. A de-identified subject ID, COVID-19 status, age in years and sex were almost always included in the sample metadata. Where available, HLA class I and class II types were taken from metadata supplied by the sample provider and were not determined by assay-based typing.

The paper as a whole reports these results and caveats: Clinical and demographic metadata were provided uncurated, with the amount varying by source and participant.

Details on this clone: The antigen it recognizes is unknown. Qualities for individual bases were not recorded, and no much larger clone is one base off.

The immunoSEQ Assay, a bias-controlled multiplex PCR, was used to amplify TCRbeta CDR3 regions from genomic DNA. On the study's bioinformatics: Within the assay, amplification of reference gene primers was used to estimate how many nucleated cells each sample contained. To quantify the absolute abundance of each unique TCRbeta CDR3 rearrangement, sequence reads were collapsed and filtered. Productive Simpson clonality was computed per sample as the square root of Simpson's diversity index over productive rearrangements. The source is immuneACCESS, and TCRdb retained only in-frame sequences with V and J called. Part of the clones is not carried over; for the studies checked, unresolved V genes explain less than half of this, and the remainder is unexplained. V and J calls and clone size follow that table, whereas D and trimming were derived from the DNA. A total of around 47,000 clones appear in this sample, roughly 89% of them only once. The ten largest account for roughly 3.8% of the sample.

One collaborating source in Seattle enrolled patients while the patients were actively infected and followed the patients over time throughout the course of disease. Whole blood was collected in K2EDTA tubes by collaborating institutions according to the institutions' own protocols. Collaborator samples were shipped for TCRbeta analysis as frozen whole blood, isolated PBMCs, or DNA extracted from either sample type. The CDR3, cysteine through phenylalanine, is 17 amino acids long. This entry keeps only the CDR3 DNA: 51 bases, framed from base 1. Ends trimmed: V by 6 bases, J by 2 bases; bases unmatched to a gene: 8. Taken from the germline V gene (reference sequence), the CDR1 and CDR2 loops are WNHNN and SYGVQD.

The origin of this receptor is a man aged 35-49 years with COVID-19, enrolled during active disease. The sample consisted of peripheral blood. The chain couples TRBV10-1 to TRBJ2-1, with 12 bases in between that match TRBD2. The DNA reads as follows: TGCGCCAGCAGCCCCCGACTAGCGGGAGTTCCCTACAATGAGCAGTTCTTC. This is translated as CASSPRLAGVPYNEQFF.